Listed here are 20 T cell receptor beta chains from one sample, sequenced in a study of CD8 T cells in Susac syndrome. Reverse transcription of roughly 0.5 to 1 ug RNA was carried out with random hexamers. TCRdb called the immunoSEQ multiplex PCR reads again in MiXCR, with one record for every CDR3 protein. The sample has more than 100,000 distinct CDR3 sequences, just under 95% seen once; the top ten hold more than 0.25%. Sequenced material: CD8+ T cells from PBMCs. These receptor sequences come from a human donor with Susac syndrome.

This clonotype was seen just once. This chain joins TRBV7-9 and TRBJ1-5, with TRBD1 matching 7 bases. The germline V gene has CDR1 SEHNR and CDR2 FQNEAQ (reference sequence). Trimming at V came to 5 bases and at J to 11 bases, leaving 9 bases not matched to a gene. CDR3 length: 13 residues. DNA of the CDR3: TGTGCCAGCAGCCCCATCGGACAGGCGGCCCAGCATTTT. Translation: CASSPIGQAAQHF.

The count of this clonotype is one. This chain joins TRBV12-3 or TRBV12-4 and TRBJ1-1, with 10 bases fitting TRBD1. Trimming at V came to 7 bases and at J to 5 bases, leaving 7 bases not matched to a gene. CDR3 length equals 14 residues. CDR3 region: CASTTTGGGTEAFF. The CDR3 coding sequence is TGTGCCAGCACCACGACAGGGGGCGGGACTGAAGCTTTCTTT.

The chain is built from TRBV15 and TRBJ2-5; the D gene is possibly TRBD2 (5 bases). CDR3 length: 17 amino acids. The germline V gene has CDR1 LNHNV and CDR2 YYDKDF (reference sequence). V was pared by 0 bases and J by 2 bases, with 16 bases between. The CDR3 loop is CATSRDLRTGLQETQYF. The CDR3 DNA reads TGTGCCACCAGCAGAGATCTTAGAACTGGACTGCAAGAGACCCAGTACTTC.

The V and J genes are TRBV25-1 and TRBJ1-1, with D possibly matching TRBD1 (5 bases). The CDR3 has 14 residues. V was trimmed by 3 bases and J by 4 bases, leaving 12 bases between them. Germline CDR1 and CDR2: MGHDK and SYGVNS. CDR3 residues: CASSEGRIGTEAFF. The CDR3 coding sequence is TGTGCCAGCAGTGAGGGGCGGATTGGCACTGAAGCTTTCTTT.

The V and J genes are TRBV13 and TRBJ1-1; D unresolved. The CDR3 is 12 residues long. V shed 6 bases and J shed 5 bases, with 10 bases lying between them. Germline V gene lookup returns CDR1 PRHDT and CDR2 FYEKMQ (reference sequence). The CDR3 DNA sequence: TGTGCCAGCAGTTTGACTGGGACTGAAGCTTTCTTT. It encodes CASSLTGTEAFF.

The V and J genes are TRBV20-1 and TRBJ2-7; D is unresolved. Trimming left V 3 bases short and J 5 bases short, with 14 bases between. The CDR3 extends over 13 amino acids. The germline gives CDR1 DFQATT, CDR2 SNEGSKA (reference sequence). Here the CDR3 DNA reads TGCAGTGCTAGGGGTACAGAATCTCACGAGCAGTACTTC. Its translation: CSARGTESHEQYF.

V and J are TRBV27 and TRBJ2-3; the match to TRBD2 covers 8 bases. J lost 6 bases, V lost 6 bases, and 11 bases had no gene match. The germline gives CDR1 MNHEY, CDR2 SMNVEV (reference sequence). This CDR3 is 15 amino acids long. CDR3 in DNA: TGTGCCAGCAGACAGGGACTAGGGGCCATGGATACGCAGTATTTT. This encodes CASRQGLGAMDTQYF.

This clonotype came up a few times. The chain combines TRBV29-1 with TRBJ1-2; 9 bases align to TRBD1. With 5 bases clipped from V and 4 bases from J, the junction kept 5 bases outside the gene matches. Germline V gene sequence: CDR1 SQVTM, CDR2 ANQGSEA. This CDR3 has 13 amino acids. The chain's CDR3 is CSVLDRGPYGYTF. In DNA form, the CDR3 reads TGCAGCGTTCTGGACAGGGGCCCCTATGGCTACACCTTC.

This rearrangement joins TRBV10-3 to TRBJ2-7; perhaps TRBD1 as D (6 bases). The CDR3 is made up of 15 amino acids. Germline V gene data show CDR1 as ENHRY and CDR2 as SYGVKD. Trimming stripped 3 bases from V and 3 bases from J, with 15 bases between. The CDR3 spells CAISDIGGDVYEQYF. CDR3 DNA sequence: TGTGCCATCAGTGATATAGGGGGTGATGTCTACGAGCAGTACTTC.

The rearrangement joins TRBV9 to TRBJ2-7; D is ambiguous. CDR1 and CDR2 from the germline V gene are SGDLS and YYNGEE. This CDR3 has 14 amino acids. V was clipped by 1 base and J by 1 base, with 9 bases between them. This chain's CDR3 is CASSVFWGSYEQYF. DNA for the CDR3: TGTGCCAGCAGCGTATTTTGGGGTTCCTACGAGCAGTACTTC.

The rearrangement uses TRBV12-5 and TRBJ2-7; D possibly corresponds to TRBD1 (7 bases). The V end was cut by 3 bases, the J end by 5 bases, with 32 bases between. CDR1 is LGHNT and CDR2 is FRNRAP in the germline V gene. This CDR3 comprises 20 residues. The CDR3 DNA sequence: TGTGCTAGTGGTTTCATCATAGCATCGGCAGGGGGGAAAGAGGCCCACGAGCAGTACTTC. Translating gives CASGFIIASAGGKEAHEQYF. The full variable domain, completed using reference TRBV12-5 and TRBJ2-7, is DARVTQTPRHKVTEMGQEVTMRCQPILGHNTVFWYRQTMMQGLELLAYFRNRAPLDDSGMPKDRFSAEMPDATLATLKIQPSEPRDSAVYFCASGFIIASAGGKEAHEQYFGPGTRLTVT.

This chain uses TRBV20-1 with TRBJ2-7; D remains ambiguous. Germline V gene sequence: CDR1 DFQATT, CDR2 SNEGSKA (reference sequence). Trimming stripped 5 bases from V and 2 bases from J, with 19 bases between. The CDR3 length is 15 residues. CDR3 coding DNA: TGCAGTGCTGATAAAGGACCGTCCGCCGCCTACGAGCAGTACTTC. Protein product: CSADKGPSAAYEQYF.

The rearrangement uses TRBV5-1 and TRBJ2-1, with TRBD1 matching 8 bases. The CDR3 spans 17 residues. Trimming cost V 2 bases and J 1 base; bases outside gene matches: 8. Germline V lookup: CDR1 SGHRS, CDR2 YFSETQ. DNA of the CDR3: TGCGCCAGCAGCTTTTCCTCTCAGGGGGCTTCCTACAATGAGCAGTTCTTC. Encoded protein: CASSFSSQGASYNEQFF.

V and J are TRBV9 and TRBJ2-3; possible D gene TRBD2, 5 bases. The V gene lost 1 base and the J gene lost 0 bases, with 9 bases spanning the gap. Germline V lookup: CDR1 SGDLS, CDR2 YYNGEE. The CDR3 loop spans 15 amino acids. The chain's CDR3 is CASSVFLASTDTQYF. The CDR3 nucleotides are TGTGCCAGCAGCGTATTTCTAGCTAGCACAGATACGCAGTATTTT.

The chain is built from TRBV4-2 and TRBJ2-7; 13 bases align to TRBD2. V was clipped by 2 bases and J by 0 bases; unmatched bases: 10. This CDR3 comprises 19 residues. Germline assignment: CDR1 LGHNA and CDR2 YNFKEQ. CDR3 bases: TGTGCCAGCAGCCAAAGCTTGGGACTAGCGGGGACGTCCTCCTACGAGCAGTACTTC. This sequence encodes CASSQSLGLAGTSSYEQYF.

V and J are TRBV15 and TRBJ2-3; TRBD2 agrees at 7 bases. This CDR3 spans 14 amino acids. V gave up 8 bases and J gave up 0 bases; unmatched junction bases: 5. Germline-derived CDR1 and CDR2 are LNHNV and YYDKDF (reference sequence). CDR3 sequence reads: CATLPSGSTDTQYF. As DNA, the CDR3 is TGTGCCACCTTGCCTAGCGGAAGCACAGATACGCAGTATTTT.

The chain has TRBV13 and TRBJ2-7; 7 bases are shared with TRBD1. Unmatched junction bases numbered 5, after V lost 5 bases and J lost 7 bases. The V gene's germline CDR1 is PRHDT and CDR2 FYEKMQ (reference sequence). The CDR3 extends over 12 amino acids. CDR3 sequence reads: CASSIDRDEQYF. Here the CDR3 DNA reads TGTGCCAGCAGCATCGACAGGGATGAGCAGTACTTC.

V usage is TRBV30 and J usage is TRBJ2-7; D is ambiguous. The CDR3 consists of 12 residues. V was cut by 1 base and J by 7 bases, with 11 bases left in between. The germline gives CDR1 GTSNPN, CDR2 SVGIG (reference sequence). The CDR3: CAWSGLEREQYF. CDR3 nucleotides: TGTGCCTGGAGTGGGCTGGAGCGTGAGCAGTACTTC.

CDR3 bases: TGTGCCAGCTCACCATCTCCGGTCTATGGCTACACCTTC. Protein: CASSPSPVYGYTF. The rearrangement uses TRBV18 and TRBJ1-2, with unresolved D. The V gene lost 2 bases and the J gene lost 4 bases, with 8 bases spanning the gap. This CDR3 has 13 residues. In germline, CDR1 is KGHSH, CDR2 LQKENI.

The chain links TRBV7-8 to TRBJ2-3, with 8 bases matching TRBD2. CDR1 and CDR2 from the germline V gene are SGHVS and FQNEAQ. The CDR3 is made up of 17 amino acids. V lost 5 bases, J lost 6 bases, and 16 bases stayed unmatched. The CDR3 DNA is TGTGCCAGCAGCCCCACGCCCCGGGCGGGGGGTACCGATACGCAGTATTTT. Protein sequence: CASSPTPRAGGTDTQYF.